This T cell receptor (beta chain) was identified in a study of STAT5B mutations in CD4+ large granular lymphocyte leukemia. TCRdb's copy holds only in-frame clones and misses some; the assay was immunoSEQ multiplex PCR. The repertoire holds 20,000 to 25,000 clones, with around 76% as singletons. CDR1 is MNHEY, CDR2 SVGAGI, per germline. The CDR3 covers 15 residues. The V and J ends lost 6 bases and 4 bases respectively, with 15 bases between them. This TCR was sampled from a human donor in good health. The sequenced sample consisted of CD4+ T cells from blood buffy coats. The rearrangement uses TRBV6-5 and TRBJ2-2; D remains unclear. CDR3 nucleotides: TGTGCCAGCAGCTCCAGGCTGTGGGGCACCGGGGAGCTGTTTTTT. Encoded protein: CASSSRLWGTGELFF.